The T cell receptor beta chain described here comes from a study of RUNX1 and TCR beta rearrangement in T-cell leukemia (dated by TCRdb to the early 2020s). Background on the whole study: The study compared TCR beta rearrangements and CDR3 junctions in fewer than 15 T-ALLs carrying mono-allelic acquired RUNX1 mutations versus over 10 RUNX1 wildtype T-ALLs. All RUNX1 mutations in the mutated group were heterozygous, ten in the Runt homology domain and a few in the transactivation domain. The RUNX1 wildtype T-ALLs were matched on an immature maturation arrest stage, which was defined as the absence of cytoplasmic or surface TCR beta protein. RUNX1 wildtype T-ALLs were selected to carry at least incomplete clonal TCR beta rearrangements, enabling D1 versus D2 segment comparison. RUNX1-mutated T-ALLs spanned more diverse maturation arrest stages, including cases arrested before TCR beta rearrangement onset. TCR beta rearrangements in human T-ALL were analyzed for comparison with findings from a Runx1 knockout mouse model. The RUNX1 mutation status of the T-ALL cases had been established in an earlier study. The multicentric trials were GRAALL-2003, along with GRAALL-2005. Genescan analysis following EuroClonality multiplex PCR on genomic DNA was used to assess TCR rearrangements.

This clonotype is termed large (0.1 to 1%). It has no known antigen specificity. There are no base qualities to consult, and no much larger clone falls within one base. The CDR3 runs 14 amino acids, cysteine and phenylalanine included. Solely the CDR3 DNA is kept, with 42 bases framed from the first base. The germline V gene encodes CDR1 MDHEN and CDR2 SYDVKM. Cut back by 2 bases and 2 bases, the V and J ends lie 7 bases apart. The library was prepared using PCR. The data were produced on an Illumina MiSeq. Characterization of TCR beta DJ and VDJ rearrangements was performed by next generation amplicon sequencing. For the original study's pipeline: The Vidjil software was used to analyze amplicon sequencing data and identify clonal TCR beta rearrangements. TCR beta rearrangement characteristics of the RUNX1-mutated and wildtype groups were compared using two-tailed Fisher exact tests. TCRdb reran the public reads through fastp at Q25 and MiXCR, keeping productive beta chains. Each CDR3 protein gets just one entry, which takes the most common genes and DNA from the rows behind it. The V and J calls follow TCRdb's processing rather than the paper's. This sample comprises 290 or so distinct CDR3 sequences, under 35% of them detected only once. Jointly, the top ten make up about 42% of the sample.

General conclusions and limits of the study: TCR beta CDR3 length or D segment truncation in T-ALLs could not be evaluated because too few clonal rearrangements were available. Usage of the TCR beta J1 cluster was similar in RUNX1-mutated and wildtype T-ALLs, showing no significant difference. No significant difference in TCR beta D1 segment usage was found between RUNX1-mutated (approximately 80%) and wildtype (around 61%) T-ALL clonal rearrangements. Fewer RUNX1-mutated T-ALLs carried clonal TCR beta rearrangements (about 63%) than reported for T-ALL generally (over 80%).

For oncotyping and quantification of minimal residual disease, T-ALL samples were taken at diagnosis from children and adults treated according to protocol. Source material: blood. The sequence links TRBV28 to TRBJ1-3, with the D gene too uncertain to name. This receptor was identified in a male donor with T-cell acute lymphoblastic leukemia. The CDR3 has the sequence CASSLGGTGNTIYF. The DNA reads TGTGCCAGCAGTTTAGGAGGGACTGGAAACACCATATATTTT.